Sequencing of this T cell receptor beta chain was carried out in a study of cytomegalovirus exposure and HLA in healthy donors. Notes on the study in general: Previous analysis showed most TCR beta V segments were productive about 87% or about 30% of the time. Association of 15,000 to 20,000 TCR beta sequences with HLA alleles was found at 0.05 false discovery rate in a later analysis.

A remark on this clone: Its matching antigen is unknown.

The CDR3 length is 13 residues. From germline, CDR1 is SGHAT and CDR2 FQNNGV. Trimming removed 1 base from V and 5 bases from J, with 7 bases in between. This PCR relied on a set of 60 Vbeta primers and 13 Jbeta primers. Clones were sequenced by immunoSEQ multiplex PCR, and TCRdb holds only the in-frame ones, with some missing. The sample shows some 150,000 clones, over 60% of them seen only once. The receptor was isolated from a woman aged 30 to 39 in good health and CMV-seropositive. The chain is built from TRBV11-2 and TRBJ2-3, with D perhaps matching TRBD1 (5 bases). Input material: PBMCs. The CDR3 bases are TGTGCCAGCAGCTTAGGAACAGGAGATACGCAGTATTTT. This translates into CASSLGTGDTQYF.